The source of this TCR beta chain is a study of regulatory T cells in long-lasting Graves disease (dated by TCRdb to the early 2020s). About the study as a whole: Newly diagnosed Graves' disease patients had taken antithyroid drugs for less than 3 months. This study used TCR sequencing and RNA sequencing of peripheral blood to compare persistent Graves' disease patients against newly diagnosed Graves' disease patients. The study took place in China and was registered as a clinical trial. A total of roughly 35 samples underwent TCR sequencing: about 13 from persistent and about 20 from newly diagnosed Graves' disease patients. Here is what the overall study found, with its caveats: More public clonotypes were shared among persistent patients (roughly 3,000) than among newly diagnosed patients (approximately 1,000). Persistent disease showed preferential use of TRBV28, TRBJ1-2 and TRBJ2-5, whereas newly diagnosed disease favored TRBV20-1 and TRBJ2-1. As a limitation, the authors acknowledged that the small sample size may reduce accuracy. Persistent Graves' disease patients showed lower TCR Shannon entropy and fewer highly expanded clones than newly diagnosed patients, suggesting clonal expansion. Sequencing and analysis were restricted to the TCR beta chain. Because the primary lesion, thyroid tissue, could not be accessed, the study looked at peripheral blood alone.

The time point label here, explained by the study, means: newly diagnosed GD, antithyroid drugs for less than 3 months. For both TCR sequencing and RNA sequencing, RNA was extracted from PBMCs using TRIzol. Graves' disease was diagnosed according to American Thyroid Association guidelines. Patients were recruited from an endocrinology department in Xi'an, China. Each patient gave 7.5 to 10 milliliters of peripheral blood, collected in an EDTA anticoagulant tube. Ficoll Paque Plus density gradient separation was used to isolate PBMCs, and no further T cell sorting was done. RNA quality was checked with an Agilent 2100 Bioanalyzer and agarose gel, and concentration with a NanoDrop 2000. The method was multiplex PCR. The instrument was an Illumina HiSeq 4000. To build TCR beta libraries, CDR3 regions were amplified by Arm-PCR using iRepertoire HTBI primers. PCR products were gel purified before sequencing. In the paper's pipeline: Gene usage analysis of CDR3 amino acid clonotypes used the approximately 56 TRBV and 12 to 15 TRBJ segments found across samples. COPE and FqMerger were used to merge the filtered high-quality paired reads into contigs. Contigs were aligned with BLAST to IMGT TRBV, TRBD and TRBJ reference genes, and CDR3 was defined per IMGT. Highly expanded clones were defined as clonotypes with a frequency above 0.1%. Shannon entropy was used to measure repertoire diversity, and the Gini coefficient was used to measure V-J evenness. A clonotype was considered public if more than one individual shared it. TCRdb reran the public reads through fastp at Q25 and MiXCR, keeping productive beta chains. When rows share a CDR3 protein, they turn into one entry using the most common DNA and genes. For this entry, the V and J calls and clone size follow TCRdb and not the study's own pipeline. Recorded for this sample are 620,000 or so distinct CDR3 sequences; 15% to 20% of them occurred a single time. Around a sixth of the sample is in the top ten clones.

This clonotype came up many times. Its target antigen remains unknown. No base quality information exists; no much larger clone differs at one position. From a lookup of the germline V gene (reference sequence), CDR1 and CDR2 are MNHEY and SMNVEV. Measured from the cysteine to the phenylalanine, the CDR3 is 16 residues long. CDR3 DNA only is kept here, 48 bases in frame from base 1. Cut back by 6 bases and 2 bases, the V and J ends lie 19 bases apart. The data also belong to a second study, concerning T cells in Graves' hyperthyroidism and ophthalmopathy. The second study also describes: Stable Graves' hyperthyroidism was defined as the absence of progression to ophthalmopathy over 18 months of follow-up. Hyperthyroidism patients were newly diagnosed, with disease duration under 2 months, and aged 18 to 65 years. The study excluded patients with uncontrolled infections, other autoimmune diseases, pregnancy or lactation. Diagnoses relied on clinical symptoms, serum thyroxine and TRAb, thyroid ultrasound and orbital computed tomography. The first round of RT-PCR for the TCR CDR3 was performed with the HTBI primer set and the Qiagen OneStep RT-PCR kit. Most expanded thyroid clonotypes (frequency above 0.001) were also detected in blood, suggesting blood repertoires may reflect thyroid immune responses. A model built on a 13 V-J signature distinguished ophthalmopathy from stable hyperthyroidism, reaching roughly 88% sensitivity and approximately 83% specificity in cross-validation and 80%/75% in testing. During validation, the model predicted progression to ophthalmopathy a median of approximately 6 months ahead of onset, with almost 71% sensitivity and 72% to 85% specificity. A discovery cohort of around 100 patients, roughly 45 with Graves' ophthalmopathy and about 58 with stable Graves' hyperthyroidism, was used to find distinguishing TCR V-J signatures. Prospective prediction of ophthalmopathy was tested in an independent validation cohort of some 20 hyperthyroidism patients and some 17 patients who later progressed to ophthalmopathy. The approximately 100 discovery patients were randomly split 7:3 into training and test sets. The study also compared thyroid tissue and blood T-cell repertoires from roughly six Graves' hyperthyroidism patients. After blood sampling, hyperthyroidism patients were treated with methimazole at a starting dose of 30 mg daily, and ophthalmopathy patients were treated with high-dose intravenous methylprednisolone. Libraries were constructed in a second round of multiplex PCR, after which size selection and purification were carried out. The libraries were sequenced on an Illumina HiSeq2000 using paired-end 100 bp reads. SOAPnuke was used to process the raw data, throwing out any read that contained adapters or uncalled bases, had a mean Phred below 15, or lacked an exact constant-primer or identifier match. High-quality paired reads were merged using COPE v1.2.5, and each unique nucleotide sequence was defined as a clonotype. MiTCR v1.1 was used to align the clonotypes against IMGT TRBV, TRBD and TRBJ reference segments. Analysis was restricted to V-J combinations with a frequency above 0.0001, which covered 99.2% of repertoires. A TCS score was defined as the ratio between F50 (clonal expansion) and ExV (chaos), using BLOSUM62-based TCRdist between CDR3 peptides within each V-J. Welch's t-statistics and random forest reduced fewer than 600 V-J features to about 13, which were used in a naive Bayes classifier (R e1071). No statistical method was used to set the sample size in advance, and investigators knew the group allocation. The paper reports TCR Vbeta CDR3 sequencing of 130 to 150 peripheral blood samples: under 45 ophthalmopathy, around 80 hyperthyroidism and approximately 17 progressor patients.

Recombination connected TRBV27 to TRBJ2-5; tentative D gene TRBD2, with 6 bases matching. The TCR sequence derives from a woman between 25 and 40 years old with Graves disease. Donor details come from another sample of the same person, matched by shared clones. The input for sequencing was peripheral blood mononuclear cells (PBMCs), taken at new diagnosis, from a patient treated with antithyroid drugs. The encoded CDR3 is CASSRRGVSSQETQYF. The DNA sequence is TGTGCCAGCAGCCGGAGGGGAGTCAGTTCTCAAGAGACCCAGTACTTC.